This T cell receptor (beta chain) appears in the sequencing data of a study of response to subunit inactivated influenza vaccine. Study-wide results and caveats: Authors suggested each seasonal flu vaccination may recruit only limited numbers of new T cells.

The sample holds many counts of this clonotype. Its antigen is not known. V lost 1 base and J lost 9; bases outside the gene matches: 5. The CDR3 has 14 amino acids. Germline CDR1 SGHTA, CDR2 FQGNSA. TCRdb re-analysed the RT-PCR reads in MiXCR, keeping a single row per CDR3 protein. Here the sample spans 500,000 or so distinct CDR3 sequences, 16% being singletons. The chain joins TRBV7-2 to TRBJ2-1; 8 bases are a match to TRBD2. The TCR was taken from a man aged 45-69 years who received an inactivated influenza vaccine. The source material was CD4+ T cells sorted from PBMCs, sampled less than 30 months after vaccination. CDR3 sequence (DNA): TGTGCCAGCAGCTTAGAGGGGACTAGGGGTGAGCAGTTCTTC. Translating it yields CASSLEGTRGEQFF.